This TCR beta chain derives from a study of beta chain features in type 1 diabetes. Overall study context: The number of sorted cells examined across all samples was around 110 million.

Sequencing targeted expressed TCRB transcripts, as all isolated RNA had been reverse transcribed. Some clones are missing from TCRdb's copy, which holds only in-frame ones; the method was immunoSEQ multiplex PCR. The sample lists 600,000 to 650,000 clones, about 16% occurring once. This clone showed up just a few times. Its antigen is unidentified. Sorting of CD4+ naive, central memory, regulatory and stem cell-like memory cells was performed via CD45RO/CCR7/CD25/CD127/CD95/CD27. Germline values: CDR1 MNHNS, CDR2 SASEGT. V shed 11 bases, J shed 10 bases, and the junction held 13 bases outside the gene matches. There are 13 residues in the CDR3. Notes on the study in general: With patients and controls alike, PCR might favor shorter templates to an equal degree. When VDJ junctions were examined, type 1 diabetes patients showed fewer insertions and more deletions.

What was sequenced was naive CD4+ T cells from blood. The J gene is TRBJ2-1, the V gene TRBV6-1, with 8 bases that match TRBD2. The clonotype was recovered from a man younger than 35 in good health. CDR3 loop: CACKSGTRLEQFF. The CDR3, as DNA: TGTGCCTGCAAATCCGGGACTAGACTCGAGCAGTTCTTC.